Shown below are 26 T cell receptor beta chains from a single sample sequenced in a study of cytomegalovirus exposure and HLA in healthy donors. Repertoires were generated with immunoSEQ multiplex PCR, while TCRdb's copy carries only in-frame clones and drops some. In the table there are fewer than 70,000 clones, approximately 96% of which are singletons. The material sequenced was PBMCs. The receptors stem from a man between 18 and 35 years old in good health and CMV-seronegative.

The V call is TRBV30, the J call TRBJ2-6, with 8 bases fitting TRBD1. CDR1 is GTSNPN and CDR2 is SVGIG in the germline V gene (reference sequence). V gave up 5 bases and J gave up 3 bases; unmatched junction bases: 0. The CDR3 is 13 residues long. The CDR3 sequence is CAWGQGGANVLTF. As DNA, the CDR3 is TGTGCCTGGGGACAGGGTGGGGCCAACGTCCTGACTTTC.

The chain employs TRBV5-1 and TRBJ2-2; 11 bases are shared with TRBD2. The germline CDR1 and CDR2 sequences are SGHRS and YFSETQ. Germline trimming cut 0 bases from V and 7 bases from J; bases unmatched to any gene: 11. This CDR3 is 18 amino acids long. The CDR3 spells CASSLELAGAGDYGELFF. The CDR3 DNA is TGCGCCAGCAGCTTGGAACTAGCGGGAGCGGGGGACTACGGGGAGCTGTTTTTT.

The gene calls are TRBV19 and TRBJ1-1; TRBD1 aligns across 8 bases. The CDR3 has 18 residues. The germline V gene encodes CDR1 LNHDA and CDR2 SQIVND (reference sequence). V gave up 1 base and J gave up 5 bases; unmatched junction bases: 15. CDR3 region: CASSIAPDRGIMGTEAFF. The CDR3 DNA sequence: TGTGCCAGTAGTATAGCCCCCGACAGGGGTATTATGGGGACTGAAGCTTTCTTT.

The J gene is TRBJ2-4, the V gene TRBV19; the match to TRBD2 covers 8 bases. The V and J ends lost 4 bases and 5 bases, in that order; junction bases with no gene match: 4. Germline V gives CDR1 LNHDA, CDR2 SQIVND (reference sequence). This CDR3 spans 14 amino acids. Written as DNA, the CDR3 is TGTGCCAGTAGTACCGTAGCGGGACAAAACATTCAGTACTTC. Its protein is CASSTVAGQNIQYF.

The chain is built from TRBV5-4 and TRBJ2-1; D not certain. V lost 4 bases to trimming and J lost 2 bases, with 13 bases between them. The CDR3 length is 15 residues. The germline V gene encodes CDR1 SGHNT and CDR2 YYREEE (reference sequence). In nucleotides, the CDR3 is TGTGCCAGCAGCCCTTCTAGTCGGCCCTACAATGAGCAGTTCTTC. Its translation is CASSPSSRPYNEQFF.

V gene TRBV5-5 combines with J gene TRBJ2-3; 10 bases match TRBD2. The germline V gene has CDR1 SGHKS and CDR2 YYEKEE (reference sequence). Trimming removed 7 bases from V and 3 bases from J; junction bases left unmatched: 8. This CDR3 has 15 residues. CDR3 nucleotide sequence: TGTGCCAGCCAATGGTTAGCGGGAGGAACAGATACGCAGTATTTT. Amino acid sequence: CASQWLAGGTDTQYF.

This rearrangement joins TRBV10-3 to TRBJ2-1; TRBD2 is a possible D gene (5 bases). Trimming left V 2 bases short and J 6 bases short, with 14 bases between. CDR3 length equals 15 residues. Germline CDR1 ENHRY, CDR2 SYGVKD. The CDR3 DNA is TGTGCCATCAGTGAGCCCCCCGAGGGTCCCAATGAGCAGTTCTTC. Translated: CAISEPPEGPNEQFF.

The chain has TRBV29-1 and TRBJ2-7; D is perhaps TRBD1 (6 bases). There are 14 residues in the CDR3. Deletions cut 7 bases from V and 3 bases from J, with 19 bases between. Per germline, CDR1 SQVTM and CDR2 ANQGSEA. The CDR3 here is CSARWGQRDYEQYF. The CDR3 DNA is TGCAGCGCTCGGTGGGGACAAAGGGACTACGAGCAGTACTTC.

The CDR3 sequence: CASSKTPGLGSDEQYF. The CDR3 nucleotides read TGTGCCAGTAGTAAAACTCCGGGACTAGGGAGTGACGAGCAGTACTTC. The gene calls are TRBV19 and TRBJ2-7; 8 positions match TRBD2. This CDR3 spans 16 amino acids. J lost 5 bases, V lost 4 bases, and 13 bases had no gene match. From germline, CDR1 is LNHDA and CDR2 SQIVND (reference sequence). Based on the CDR3 plus reference TRBV19 and TRBJ2-7, the full variable domain is DGGITQSPKYLFRKEGQNVTLSCEQNLNHDAMYWYRQDPGQGLRLIYYSQIVNDFQKGDIAEGYSVSREKKESFPLTVTSAQKNPTAFYLCASSKTPGLGSDEQYFGPGTRLTVT.

The DNA for the CDR3 is TGTGCCAGCAGCGTAGTATCGGCGGGAGCATACAATGAGCAGTTCTTC. It specifies CASSVVSAGAYNEQFF. The chain recombines TRBV9 with TRBJ2-1; TRBD2 aligns across 7 bases. J was trimmed by 4 bases and V by 0 bases; bases with no gene match: 7. This CDR3 contains 16 residues. CDR1 is SGDLS, CDR2 YYNGEE, per germline.

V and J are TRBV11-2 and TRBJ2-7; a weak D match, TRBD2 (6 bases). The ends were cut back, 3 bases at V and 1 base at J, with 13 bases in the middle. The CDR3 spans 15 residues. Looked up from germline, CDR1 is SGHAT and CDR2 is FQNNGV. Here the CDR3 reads CASSLGGAGSYEQYF. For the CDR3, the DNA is TGTGCCAGCAGCTTGGGCGGGGCAGGTTCCTACGAGCAGTACTTC.

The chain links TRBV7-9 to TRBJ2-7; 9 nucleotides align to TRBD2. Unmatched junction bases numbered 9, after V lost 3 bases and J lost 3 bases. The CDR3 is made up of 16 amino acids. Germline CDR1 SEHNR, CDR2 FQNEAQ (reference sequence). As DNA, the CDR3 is TGTGCCAGCAGCTTGGTCTCGACTAGCGGACTCTACGAGCAGTACTTC. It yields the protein CASSLVSTSGLYEQYF.

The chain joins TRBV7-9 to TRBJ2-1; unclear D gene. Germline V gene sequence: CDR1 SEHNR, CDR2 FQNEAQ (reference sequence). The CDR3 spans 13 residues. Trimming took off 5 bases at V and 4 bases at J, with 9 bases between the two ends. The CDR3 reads CASSPVSYNEQFF. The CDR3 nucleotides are TGTGCCAGCAGCCCGGTTTCTTACAATGAGCAGTTCTTC.

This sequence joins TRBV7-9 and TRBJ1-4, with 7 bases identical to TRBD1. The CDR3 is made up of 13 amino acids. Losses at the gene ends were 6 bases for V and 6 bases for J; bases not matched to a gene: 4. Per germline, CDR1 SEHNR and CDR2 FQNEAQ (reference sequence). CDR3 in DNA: TGTGCCAGCAGTTCAGGGGGTGATGAAAAACTGTTTTTT. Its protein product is CASSSGGDEKLFF. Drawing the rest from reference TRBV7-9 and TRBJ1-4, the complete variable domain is DTGVSQNPRHKITKRGQNVTFRCDPISEHNRLYWYRQTLGQGPEFLTYFQNEAQLEKSRLLSDRFSAERPKGSFSTLEIQRTEQGDSAMYLCASSSGGDEKLFFGSGTQLSVL.

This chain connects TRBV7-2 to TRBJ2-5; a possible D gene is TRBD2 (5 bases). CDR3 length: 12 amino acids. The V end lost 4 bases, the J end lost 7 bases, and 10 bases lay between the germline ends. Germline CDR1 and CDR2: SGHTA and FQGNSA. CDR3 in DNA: TGTGCCAGCAGCTCGAGGGATGGGACCCAGTACTTC. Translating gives CASSSRDGTQYF.

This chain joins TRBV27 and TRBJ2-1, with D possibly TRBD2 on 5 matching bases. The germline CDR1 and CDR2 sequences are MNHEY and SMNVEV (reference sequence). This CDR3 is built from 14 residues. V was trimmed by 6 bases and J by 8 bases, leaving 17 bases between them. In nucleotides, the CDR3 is TGTGCCAGCAGCTCCGGCGGGCAGCGCCATGAGCAGTTCTTC. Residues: CASSSGGQRHEQFF.

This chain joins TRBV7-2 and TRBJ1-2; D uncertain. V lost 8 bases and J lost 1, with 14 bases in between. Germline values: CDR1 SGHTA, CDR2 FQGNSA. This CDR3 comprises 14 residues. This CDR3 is CASPSRPDNYGYTF. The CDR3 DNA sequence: TGTGCCAGCCCCTCGAGGCCGGATAACTATGGCTACACCTTC.

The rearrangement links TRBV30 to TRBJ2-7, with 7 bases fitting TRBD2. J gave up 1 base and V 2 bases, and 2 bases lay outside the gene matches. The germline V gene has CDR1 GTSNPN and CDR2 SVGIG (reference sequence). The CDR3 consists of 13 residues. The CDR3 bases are TGTGCCTGGAGTAACGGGGGGTCCTACGAGCAGTACTTC. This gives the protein CAWSNGGSYEQYF. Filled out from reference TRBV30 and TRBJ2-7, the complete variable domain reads SQTIHQWPATLVQPVGSPLSLECTVEGTSNPNLYWYRQAAGRGLQLLFYSVGIGQISSEVPQNLSASRPQDRQFILSSKKLLLSDSGFYLCAWSNGGSYEQYFGPGTRLTVT.

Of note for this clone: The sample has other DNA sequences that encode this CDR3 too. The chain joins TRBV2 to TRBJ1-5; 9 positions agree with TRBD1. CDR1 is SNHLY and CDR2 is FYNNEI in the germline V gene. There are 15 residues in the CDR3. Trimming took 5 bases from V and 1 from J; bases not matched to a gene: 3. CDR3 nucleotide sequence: TGTGCCAGCAGTCCTGACAGGGGGAGCAATCAGCCCCAGCATTTT. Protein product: CASSPDRGSNQPQHF.

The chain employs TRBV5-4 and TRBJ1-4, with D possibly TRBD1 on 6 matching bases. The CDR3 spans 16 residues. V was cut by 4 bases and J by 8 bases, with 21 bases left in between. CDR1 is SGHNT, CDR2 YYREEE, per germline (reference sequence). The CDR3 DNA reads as TGTGCCAGCAGCAATCCTTCGAGGGGGAGGGAAGAAAAACTGTTTTTT. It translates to CASSNPSRGREEKLFF.

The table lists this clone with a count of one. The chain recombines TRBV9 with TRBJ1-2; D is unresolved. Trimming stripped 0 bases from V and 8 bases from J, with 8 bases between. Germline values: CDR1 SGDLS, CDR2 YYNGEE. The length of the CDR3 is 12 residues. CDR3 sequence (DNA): TGTGCCAGCAGCGTAGATGGAGACGGCTACACCTTC. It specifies CASSVDGDGYTF.

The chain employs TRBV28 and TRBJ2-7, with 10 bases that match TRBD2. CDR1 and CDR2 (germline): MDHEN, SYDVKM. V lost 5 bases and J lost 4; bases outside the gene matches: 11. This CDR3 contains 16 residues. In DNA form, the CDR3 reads TGTGCCAGCAGTCCCCGTGCTAGCGGGAGTGGGTACGAGCAGTACTTC. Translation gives CASSPRASGSGYEQYF.

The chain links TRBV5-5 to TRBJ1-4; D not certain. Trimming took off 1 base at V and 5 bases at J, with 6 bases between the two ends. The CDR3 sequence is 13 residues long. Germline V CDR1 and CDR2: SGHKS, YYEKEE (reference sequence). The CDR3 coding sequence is TGTGCCAGCAGCTTGCCGGGGAATGAAAAACTGTTTTTT. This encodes CASSLPGNEKLFF.

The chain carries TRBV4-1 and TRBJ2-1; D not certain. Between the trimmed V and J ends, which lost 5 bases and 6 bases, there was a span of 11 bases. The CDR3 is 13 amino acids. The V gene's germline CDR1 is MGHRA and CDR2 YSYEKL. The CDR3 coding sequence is TGCGCCAGCAGCTCCAGGAACCTCAATGAGCAGTTCTTC. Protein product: CASSSRNLNEQFF.

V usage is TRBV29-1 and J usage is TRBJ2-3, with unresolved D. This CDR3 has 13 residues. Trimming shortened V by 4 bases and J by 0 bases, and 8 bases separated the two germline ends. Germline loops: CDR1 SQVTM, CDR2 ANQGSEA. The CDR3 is CSVVGQSTDTQYF. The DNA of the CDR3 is TGCAGCGTTGTTGGGCAGAGCACAGATACGCAGTATTTT.

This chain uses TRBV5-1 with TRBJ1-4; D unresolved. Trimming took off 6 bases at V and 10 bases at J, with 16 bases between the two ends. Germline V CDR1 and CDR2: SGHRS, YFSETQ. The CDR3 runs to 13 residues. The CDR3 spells CASTADDRAKLFF. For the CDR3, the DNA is TGCGCCAGCACGGCGGATGACCGAGCAAAACTGTTTTTT. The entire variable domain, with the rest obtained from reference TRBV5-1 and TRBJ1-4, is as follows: KAGVTQTPRYLIKTRGQQVTLSCSPISGHRSVSWYQQTPGQGLQFLFEYFSETQRNKGNFPGRFSGRQFSNSRSEMNVSTLELGDSALYLCASTADDRAKLFFGSGTQLSVL.